The 7 T cell receptor beta chains below all came from one sample that was sequenced in a study of T cell responses to AZD1222 COVID-19 vaccine. Some clones are missing from TCRdb's copy, which holds only in-frame ones; the method was immunoSEQ multiplex PCR. The sample records 75,000 to 100,000 clones, 90% being singletons. Sequencing used peripheral blood, obtained on day 0 of AZD1222 vaccination. These receptors were collected from an adult in good health.

The V and J genes are TRBV28 and TRBJ2-5; D perhaps matches TRBD1 (6 bases). Per germline, CDR1 MDHEN and CDR2 SYDVKM. The V and J ends lost 6 bases and 1 base respectively, with 9 bases between them. The CDR3 is 13 amino acids. CDR3: CASSKQGQETQYF. The CDR3 coding sequence is TGTGCCAGCAGCAAACAGGGCCAAGAGACCCAGTACTTC.

This clone occurred a few times. The chain joins TRBV6-4 to TRBJ1-6; D possibly corresponds to TRBD1 (6 bases). With 6 bases removed from V and 8 bases from J, the gap between germline ends came to 14 bases. The germline V gene encodes CDR1 MRHNA and CDR2 SNTAGT. The CDR3 spans 14 residues. The DNA of the CDR3 is TGTGCCAGCAGGGTGACAGAGGGGGATTCACCCCTCCACTTT. Its translation is CASRVTEGDSPLHF.

The V call is TRBV4-2, the J call TRBJ2-1; 12 bases agree with TRBD1. This CDR3 has 17 amino acids. CDR1 is LGHNA, CDR2 YNFKEQ, per germline. V gave up 2 bases and J gave up 8 bases; unmatched junction bases: 10. The CDR3 spells CASSQSEGQGAMHEQFF. The CDR3 DNA follows: TGTGCCAGCAGCCAATCGGAGGGACAGGGGGCTATGCATGAGCAGTTCTTC.

J is TRBJ2-1 and V is TRBV24-1; D not certain. The CDR3 is 13 residues long. The germline V gene encodes CDR1 KGHDR and CDR2 SFDVKD. Trimming shortened V by 4 bases and J by 7 bases, and 10 bases separated the two germline ends. CDR3 residues: CATSEAYPNEQFF. The CDR3 coding sequence is TGTGCCACCAGTGAGGCCTATCCAAATGAGCAGTTCTTC.

With regard to this clone: Other DNA sequences from this sample encode an identical CDR3 as well. The chain is built from TRBV10-3 and TRBJ2-7, with 7 bases that match TRBD1. Per germline, CDR1 ENHRY and CDR2 SYGVKD. The CDR3 length is 14 residues. Trimming at V came to 3 bases and at J to 3 bases, leaving 5 bases not matched to a gene. The CDR3 DNA reads as TGTGCCATCAGTGAACCTCGACAGGGCTACGAGCAGTACTTC. Translated: CAISEPRQGYEQYF.

The gene calls are TRBV4-3 and TRBJ1-4; 7 positions agree with TRBD1. The CDR3 is 16 amino acids. Trimming at V came to 3 bases and at J to 11 bases, leaving 15 bases not matched to a gene. The germline CDR1 and CDR2 sequences are LGHNA and YSLEER. The CDR3 DNA follows: TGCGCCAGCAGCCACAGCACAGGACAGGCCTCGGGGAAACTGTTTTTT. Translation gives CASSHSTGQASGKLFF.

This rearrangement joins TRBV3-1 (or the pseudogene TRBV3-2) to TRBJ2-1; the match to TRBD2 covers 8 bases. The germline V gene encodes CDR1 LGHDT and CDR2 YNNKEL (reference sequence). V gave up 4 bases and J gave up 8 bases; unmatched junction bases: 7. CDR3 length: 14 amino acids. The DNA of the CDR3 is TGTGCCAGCAGCCCGGGGACTAGGGTGGATGAGCAGTTCTTC. Its protein product is CASSPGTRVDEQFF.